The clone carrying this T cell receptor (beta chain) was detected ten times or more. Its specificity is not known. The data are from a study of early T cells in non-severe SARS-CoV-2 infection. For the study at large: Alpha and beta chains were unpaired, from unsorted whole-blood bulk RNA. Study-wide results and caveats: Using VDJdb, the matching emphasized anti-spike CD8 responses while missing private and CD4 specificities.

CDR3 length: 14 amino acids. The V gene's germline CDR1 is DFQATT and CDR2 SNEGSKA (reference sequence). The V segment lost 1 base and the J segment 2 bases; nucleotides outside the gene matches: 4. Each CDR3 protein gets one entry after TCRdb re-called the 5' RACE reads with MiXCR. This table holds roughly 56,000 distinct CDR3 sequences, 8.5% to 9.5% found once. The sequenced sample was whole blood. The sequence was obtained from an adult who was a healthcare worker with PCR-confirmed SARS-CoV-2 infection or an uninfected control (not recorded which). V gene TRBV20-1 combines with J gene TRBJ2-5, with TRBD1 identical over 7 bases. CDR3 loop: CSARGGTVQETQYF. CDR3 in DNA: TGCAGTGCTAGAGGAGGGACAGTTCAAGAGACCCAGTACTTC.